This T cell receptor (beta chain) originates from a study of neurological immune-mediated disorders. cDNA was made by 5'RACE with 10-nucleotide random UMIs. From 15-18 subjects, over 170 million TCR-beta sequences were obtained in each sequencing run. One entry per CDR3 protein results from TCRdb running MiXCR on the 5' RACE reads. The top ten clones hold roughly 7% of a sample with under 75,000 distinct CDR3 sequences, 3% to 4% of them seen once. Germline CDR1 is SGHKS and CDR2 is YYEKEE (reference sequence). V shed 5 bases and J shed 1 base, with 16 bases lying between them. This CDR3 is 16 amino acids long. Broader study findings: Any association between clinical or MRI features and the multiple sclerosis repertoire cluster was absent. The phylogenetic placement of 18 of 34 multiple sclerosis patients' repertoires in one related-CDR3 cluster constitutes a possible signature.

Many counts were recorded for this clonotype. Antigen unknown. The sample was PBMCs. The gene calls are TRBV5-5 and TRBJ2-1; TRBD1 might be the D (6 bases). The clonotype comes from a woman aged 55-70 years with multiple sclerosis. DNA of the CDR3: TGTGCCAGCAGTACCACAGGGATCCCTTCCTACAATGAGCAGTTCTTC. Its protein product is CASSTTGIPSYNEQFF.